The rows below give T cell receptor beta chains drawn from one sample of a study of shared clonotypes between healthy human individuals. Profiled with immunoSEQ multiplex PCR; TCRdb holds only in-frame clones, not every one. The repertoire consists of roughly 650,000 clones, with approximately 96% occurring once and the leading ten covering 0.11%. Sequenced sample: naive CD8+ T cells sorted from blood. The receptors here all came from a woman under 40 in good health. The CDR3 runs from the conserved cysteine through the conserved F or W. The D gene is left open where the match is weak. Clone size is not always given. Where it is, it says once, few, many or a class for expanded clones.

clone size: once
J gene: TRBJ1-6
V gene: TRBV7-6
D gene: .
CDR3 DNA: TGTGCCAGCAGCTTAGGGGCCCCCGCTTCACCCCTCCACTTT
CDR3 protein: CASSLGAPASPLHF

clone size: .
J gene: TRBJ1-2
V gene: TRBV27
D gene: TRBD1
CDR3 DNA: TGTGCCAGCAGTTTTCACCCGGGACAGGGACCGACTGGCTACACCTTC
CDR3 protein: CASSFHPGQGPTGYTF

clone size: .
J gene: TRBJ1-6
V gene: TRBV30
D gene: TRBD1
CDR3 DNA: TGTGCCTGGACTGTGACAGGGAATTCACCCCTCCACTTT
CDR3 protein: CAWTVTGNSPLHF

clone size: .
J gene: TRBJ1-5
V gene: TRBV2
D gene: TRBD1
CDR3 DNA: TGTGCCAGCAGTCCGGGACAGCGCAATCAGCCCCAGCATTTT
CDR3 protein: CASSPGQRNQPQHF

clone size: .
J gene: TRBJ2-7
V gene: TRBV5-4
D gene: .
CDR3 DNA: TGTGCCAGCAGCATCCCTACTAGTAACGAGCAGTACTTC
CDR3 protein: CASSIPTSNEQYF

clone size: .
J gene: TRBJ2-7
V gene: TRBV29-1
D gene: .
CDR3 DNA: TGCAGCGTTGCACCGGGACGAGGATACGAGCAGTACTTC
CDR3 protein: CSVAPGRGYEQYF

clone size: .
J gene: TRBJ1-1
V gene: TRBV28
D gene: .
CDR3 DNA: TGTGCCAGCAGTTTCACGGGACGGACCACTGAAGCTTTCTTT
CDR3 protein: CASSFTGRTTEAFF

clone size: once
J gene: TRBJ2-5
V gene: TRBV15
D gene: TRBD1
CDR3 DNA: TGTGCCACCAGCTTTGAGACCCGGGACAGAGAGACCCAGTACTTC
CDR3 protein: CATSFETRDRETQYF

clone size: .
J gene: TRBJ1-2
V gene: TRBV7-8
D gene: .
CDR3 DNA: TGTGCCAGCAGCTTAGACGTGGTGGCGGGAGGCTACACCTTC
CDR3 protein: CASSLDVVAGGYTF

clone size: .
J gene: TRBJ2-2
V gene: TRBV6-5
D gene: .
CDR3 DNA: TGTGCCAGCAGTTACATAGCCGGGGAGCTGTTTTTT
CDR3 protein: CASSYIAGELFF

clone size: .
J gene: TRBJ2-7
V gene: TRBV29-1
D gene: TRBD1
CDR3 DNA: TGCAGCGTTGGGAAAATTAAAGGACAGGAATACGAGCAGTACTTC
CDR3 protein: CSVGKIKGQEYEQYF

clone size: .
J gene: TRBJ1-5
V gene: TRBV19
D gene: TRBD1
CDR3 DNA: TGTGCCAGTAGTCCACCCGGACAGGGAAATCAGCCCCAGCATTTT
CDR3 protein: CASSPPGQGNQPQHF

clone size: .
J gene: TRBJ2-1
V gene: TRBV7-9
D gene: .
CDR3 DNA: TGTGCCAGCAGGCGCGATTCAGGGGGGGACAATGAGCAGTTCTTC
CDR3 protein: CASRRDSGGDNEQFF

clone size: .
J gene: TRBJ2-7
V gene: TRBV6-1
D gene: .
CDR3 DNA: TGTGCCAGCAGTCACAACGGAGGGTACGAGCAGTACTTC
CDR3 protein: CASSHNGGYEQYF

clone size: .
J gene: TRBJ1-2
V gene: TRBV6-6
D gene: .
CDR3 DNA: TGTGCCAGCAGTTACTTAGGGTATGGCTATGGCTACACCTTC
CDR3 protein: CASSYLGYGYGYTF

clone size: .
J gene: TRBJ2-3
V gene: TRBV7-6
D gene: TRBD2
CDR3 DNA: TGTGCCAGCAGCTCTTTAGCGGGAGCCAGAGATACGCAGTATTTT
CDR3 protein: CASSSLAGARDTQYF

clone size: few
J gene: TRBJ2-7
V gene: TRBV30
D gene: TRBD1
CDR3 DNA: TGTGCCTGGAGTGTAGGAACAGGGGCCCATGTGAAGCAGTACTTC
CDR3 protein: CAWSVGTGAHVKQYF

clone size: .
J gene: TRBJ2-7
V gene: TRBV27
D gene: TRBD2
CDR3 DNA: TGTGCCAGCACCCCCACCCCCGGGACTAGTTCTTTCGACGAGCAGTACTTC
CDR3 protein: CASTPTPGTSSFDEQYF

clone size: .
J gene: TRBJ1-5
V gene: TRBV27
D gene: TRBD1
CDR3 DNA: TGTGCCACCAGGACAGGGGGCTATAGCAATCAGCCCCAGCATTTT
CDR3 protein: CATRTGGYSNQPQHF

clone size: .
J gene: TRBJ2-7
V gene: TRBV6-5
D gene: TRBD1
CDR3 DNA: TGTGCCAGCAACTCCTCAGACAGGGGAAGAAACGAGCAGTACTTC
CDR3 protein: CASNSSDRGRNEQYF

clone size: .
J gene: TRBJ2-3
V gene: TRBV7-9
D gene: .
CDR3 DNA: TGTGCCAGCAGCTTAAGATTAATGAGCACAGATACGCAGTATTTT
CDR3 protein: CASSLRLMSTDTQYF

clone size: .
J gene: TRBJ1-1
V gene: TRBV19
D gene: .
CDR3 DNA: TGTGCCAGTAAGCCACCAGGGAACCTGAAGTTCACTGAAGCTTTCTTT
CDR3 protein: CASKPPGNLKFTEAFF

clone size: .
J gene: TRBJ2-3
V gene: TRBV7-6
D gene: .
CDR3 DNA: TGTGCCAGCAGCGCCGGGACACTTTTTCCTAGCACAGATACGCAGTATTTT
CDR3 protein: CASSAGTLFPSTDTQYF

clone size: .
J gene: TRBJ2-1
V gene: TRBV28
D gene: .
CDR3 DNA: TGTGCCAGCAGTTTTTTAGCGAATGAGCAGTTCTTC
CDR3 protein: CASSFLANEQFF

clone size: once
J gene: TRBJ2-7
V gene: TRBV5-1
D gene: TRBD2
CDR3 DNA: TGCGCCAGCAGCTTGGTAACTAGCGGAGGTCTAAGAAGTCACGAGCAGTACTTC
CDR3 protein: CASSLVTSGGLRSHEQYF